This is a list of T cell receptor beta chains from one sample in a study of T cells in Graves' hyperthyroidism and ophthalmopathy. A single record per CDR3 protein comes from TCRdb applying MiXCR to the multiplex PCR reads. Of 480,000 or so distinct CDR3 sequences in the sample, 46% are singletons; the top ten hold around 44%. Material: peripheral blood or thyroid tissue (not recorded which). All receptors derive from an adult woman with Graves' disease, either hyperthyroidism or ophthalmopathy (not recorded which). The CDR3 runs from the conserved cysteine through the conserved F or W. D genes are given only for firm matches. Expanded clones get a size class; other rows say once, few or many, or leave the size out.

D gene | J gene | V gene | clone size | CDR3 protein | CDR3 DNA
NA | TRBJ2-3 | TRBV7-3 | NA | CASSLVTGPGADTQYF | TGTGCCAGCAGCTTAGTTACCGGTCCAGGGGCAGATACGCAGTATTTT
NA | TRBJ1-1 | TRBV3-1 | NA | CASSQPRGGQAFF | TGTGCCAGCAGCCAACCACGGGGAGGACAAGCTTTCTTT
NA | TRBJ1-2 | TRBV5-1 | NA | CASRPGSGTWGYTF | TGCGCCAGCAGGCCAGGGAGTGGGACGTGGGGCTACACCTTC
TRBD2 | TRBJ2-5 | TRBV7-2 | NA | CASSTGLAVGVETQHF | TGTGCCAGCAGCACGGGACTAGCGGTAGGTGTGGAGACCCAGCACTTC
NA | TRBJ2-3 | TRBV20-1 | NA | CSARPERGYTDTQYF | TGCAGTGCTAGACCCGAGAGGGGGTACACAGATACGCAGTATTTT
NA | TRBJ2-7 | TRBV29-1 | many | CSVALDTISEQYF | TGCAGCGTTGCGCTGGATACTATCTCCGAGCAGTACTTC
TRBD2 | TRBJ2-7 | TRBV29-1 | once | CSATSGGPDEQYF | TGCAGCGCGACTAGCGGGGGTCCGGATGAGCAGTACTTC
TRBD1 | TRBJ2-7 | TRBV2 | NA | CASTRQGFRYEQYF | TGTGCCAGCACTAGACAGGGGTTTAGGTACGAGCAGTACTTC
TRBD2 | TRBJ2-7 | TRBV20-1 | NA | CSVLLLAGVSYEQYF | TGCAGTGTACTGCTTCTAGCGGGAGTCTCCTACGAGCAGTACTTC
NA | TRBJ1-1 | TRBV20-1 | NA | CSLVGGGTEAFF | TGCAGCTTAGTGGGAGGAGGCACTGAAGCTTTCTTT
TRBD1 | TRBJ1-1 | TRBV20-1 | many | CSAPGTGNTEAFF | TGCAGTGCTCCCGGGACAGGTAACACTGAAGCTTTCTTT
NA | TRBJ2-7 | TRBV29-1 | NA | CSVGGFRTPAYEQYF | TGCAGCGTCGGCGGTTTTAGGACACCTGCCTACGAGCAGTACTTC
NA | TRBJ1-1 | TRBV7-8 | NA | CASSLEFTGEAFF | TGTGCCAGCAGCTTAGAATTTACAGGTGAAGCTTTCTTT
NA | TRBJ1-2 | TRBV7-3 | many | CASSPYARPAYEEGYYGYTF | TGTGCCAGCAGCCCATACGCGCGGCCAGCCTACGAAGAGGGATACTATGGCTACACCTTC
TRBD2 | TRBJ2-7 | TRBV11-2 | NA | CASSTVAGGKEQYF | TGTGCCAGCAGCACTGTAGCGGGAGGTAAAGAGCAGTACTTC
TRBD1 | TRBJ1-1 | TRBV7-2 | NA | CASSFKGQLNTEAFF | TGTGCCAGCAGCTTTAAGGGACAGTTGAACACTGAAGCTTTCTTT
TRBD1 | TRBJ1-1 | TRBV7-3 | NA | CASSFWDSLLNTEAFF | TGTGCCAGCAGTTTCTGGGACAGTCTTCTGAACACTGAAGCTTTCTTT
NA | TRBJ2-7 | TRBV9 | NA | CASSWADYTSYEQYF | TGTGCCAGCAGTTGGGCAGACTACACCTCCTACGAGCAGTACTTC
NA | TRBJ2-2 | TRBV10-3 | NA | CAISLGHAQAQLFF | TGTGCCATCAGTTTAGGTCATGCCCAGGCGCAGCTGTTTTTT
NA | TRBJ2-7 | TRBV29-1 | NA | CSARVNYEQYF | TGCAGTGCTAGGGTTAACTACGAGCAGTACTTC
TRBD2 | TRBJ2-2 | TRBV7-9 | NA | CASSVVGLAGGATGELFF | TGTGCCAGCAGCGTTGTAGGGCTAGCGGGAGGAGCTACCGGGGAGCTGTTTTTT
NA | TRBJ2-7 | TRBV25-1 | NA | CASSQEWTYEQYF | TGTGCCAGCAGCCAAGAATGGACCTACGAGCAGTACTTC
TRBD1 | TRBJ2-5 | TRBV10-3 | few | CAISESKQGPETQYF | TGTGCCATCAGTGAGTCGAAACAGGGGCCAGAGACCCAGTACTTC
NA | TRBJ2-6 | TRBV29-1 | NA | CSVELGVRSGANVLTF | TGCAGCGTTGAATTAGGTGTCCGCTCTGGGGCCAACGTCCTGACTTTC
TRBD1 | TRBJ2-3 | TRBV9 | NA | CASSVDGQGSADTQYF | TGTGCCAGCAGCGTAGATGGACAGGGTAGCGCAGATACGCAGTATTTT
TRBD1 | TRBJ2-7 | TRBV29-1 | NA | CSLGGDRAYEQYF | TGCAGCTTAGGGGGGGACAGGGCCTACGAGCAGTACTTC
TRBD1 | TRBJ1-4 | TRBV25-1 | many | CASSVRGEKLFF | TGTGCCAGCAGTGTCAGGGGGGAAAAACTGTTTTTT
TRBD2 | TRBJ2-7 | TRBV10-3 | once | CAISDGTSFEQYF | TGTGCCATCAGTGACGGGACTAGCTTCGAGCAGTACTTC
NA | TRBJ1-6 | TRBV25-1 | NA | CARNSPLHF | TGTGCCCGGAATTCACCCCTCCACTTT
NA | TRBJ1-2 | TRBV4-3 | NA | CASSQDWSDLDGYTF | TGCGCCAGCAGCCAAGATTGGTCCGACCTGGATGGCTACACCTTC
TRBD1 | TRBJ2-3 | TRBV19 | few | CAREGTGFADTQYF | TGTGCCAGGGAAGGGACAGGGTTCGCAGATACGCAGTATTTT
NA | TRBJ2-5 | TRBV20-1 | few | CSAGAGVQETQYF | TGCAGTGCTGGCGCAGGAGTCCAAGAGACCCAGTACTTC
NA | TRBJ1-1 | TRBV5-1 | many | CASSFSPNEYTEAFF | TGCGCCAGCAGCTTTAGTCCTAATGAGTACACTGAAGCTTTCTTT
NA | TRBJ2-5 | TRBV9 | many | CASSVFGNQETQYF | TGTGCCAGCAGCGTATTCGGAAACCAAGAGACCCAGTACTTC
NA | TRBJ1-4 | TRBV9 | many | CASSVAGATNEKLFF | TGTGCCAGCAGCGTAGCGGGGGCAACTAATGAAAAACTGTTTTTT
NA | TRBJ1-5 | TRBV30 | NA | CAWSGGGAWPQHF | TGTGCCTGGAGTGGGGGGGGCGCCTGGCCCCAGCATTTT
NA | TRBJ2-7 | TRBV10-3 | once | CAISAVTDNYEQYF | TGTGCCATCAGTGCTGTTACGGACAACTACGAGCAGTACTTC
TRBD1 | TRBJ1-6 | TRBV12-3/TRBV12-4 | many | CASSLGTGDSPLHF | TGTGCCAGCAGTTTAGGGACAGGGGATTCACCCCTCCACTTT
NA | TRBJ1-6 | TRBV10-3 | medium-sized | CAISAQGRPTSSYNSPLHF | TGTGCCATCAGTGCGCAGGGGAGACCAACGAGCTCCTATAATTCACCCCTCCACTTT
NA | TRBJ1-1 | TRBV12-3/TRBV12-4 | many | CASSLLGATEAFF | TGTGCCAGCAGTTTACTGGGGGCCACTGAAGCTTTCTTT
TRBD2 | TRBJ2-7 | TRBV2 | many | CASIRLAETYEQYF | TGTGCCAGCATTAGACTAGCGGAGACCTACGAGCAGTACTTC
NA | TRBJ1-3 | TRBV10-3 | many | CAISDYGNTIYF | TGTGCCATCAGTGATTACGGAAACACCATATATTTT
TRBD1 | TRBJ1-1 | TRBV20-1 | NA | CSAGGQGAGEAFF | TGCAGTGCTGGAGGACAGGGGGCTGGTGAAGCTTTCTTT
NA | TRBJ2-7 | TRBV14 | NA | CASSLNPSYEQYF | TGTGCCAGCAGCTTAAACCCAAGTTACGAGCAGTACTTC
NA | TRBJ2-2 | TRBV2 | once | CASSGLSANTGELFF | TGTGCCAGCAGTGGGCTATCGGCGAACACCGGGGAGCTGTTTTTT
NA | TRBJ2-7 | TRBV15 | few | CATSRGRIYQAEQYF | TGTGCCACCAGCAGAGGGAGGATCTACCAGGCCGAGCAGTACTTC
TRBD1 | TRBJ2-7 | TRBV20-1 | many | CSATDRDDEQYF | TGCAGTGCTACGGACAGGGATGACGAGCAGTACTTC
NA | TRBJ1-1 | TRBV7-2 | many | CASSRRQNTEAFF | TGTGCCAGCAGCCGACGACAGAACACTGAAGCTTTCTTT
NA | TRBJ1-5 | TRBV29-1 | NA | CSVGQHSNQPQHF | TGCAGCGTTGGACAGCATAGCAATCAGCCCCAGCATTTT
NA | TRBJ2-7 | TRBV7-9 | many | CASTVAVGAAEQYF | TGTGCCAGCACCGTCGCCGTGGGGGCCGCCGAGCAGTACTTC